The entry that follows covers one TCR beta chain sequence. No antigen is known for it. The sample is drawn from a study of cytomegalovirus exposure and HLA in healthy donors. V gave up 5 bases and J gave up 5 bases; unmatched junction bases: 8. This CDR3 region has 14 residues. In germline, CDR1 is SGHTA, CDR2 FQGTGA. Findings of the study overall: As a later analysis showed, a missense DCLRE1C variant was linked to trimming of TCR beta V- and J-genes. Immune exposure information comprised only CMV serostatus.

The PCR used 60 Vbeta and 13 Jbeta primers. Authors' methods: Roughly 11 million of the about 80 million unique TCR beta chains counted in a later analysis were shared. Sequencing used immunoSEQ multiplex PCR; TCRdb keeps in-frame clones, though not all of them. That table supplies the V and J calls and clone size; D and trimming were determined from the DNA. Among fewer than 70,000 clones, approximately 73% were seen once, and the ten largest hold 4.5% to 5.5%. This chain joins TRBV7-3 and TRBJ2-5; 7 bases align to TRBD2. The source material was PBMCs. The origin of this receptor is a man in his forties or fifties in good health and CMV-seronegative. As DNA, the CDR3 is TGTGCCAGCAGCAAGGGCGGGGGTAGGGAGACCCAGTACTTC. Its translation is CASSKGGGRETQYF.